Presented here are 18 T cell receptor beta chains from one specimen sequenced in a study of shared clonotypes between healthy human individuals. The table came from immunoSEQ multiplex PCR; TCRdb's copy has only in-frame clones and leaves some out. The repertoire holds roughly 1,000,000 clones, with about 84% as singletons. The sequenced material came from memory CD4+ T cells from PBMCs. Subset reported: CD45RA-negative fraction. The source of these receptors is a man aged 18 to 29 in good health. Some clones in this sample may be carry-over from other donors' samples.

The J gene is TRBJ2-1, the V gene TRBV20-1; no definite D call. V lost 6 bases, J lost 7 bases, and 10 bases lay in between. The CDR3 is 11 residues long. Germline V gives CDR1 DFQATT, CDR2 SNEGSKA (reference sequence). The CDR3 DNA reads TGCAGTGCCGCTCCCATGAATGAGCAGTTCTTC. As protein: CSAAPMNEQFF.

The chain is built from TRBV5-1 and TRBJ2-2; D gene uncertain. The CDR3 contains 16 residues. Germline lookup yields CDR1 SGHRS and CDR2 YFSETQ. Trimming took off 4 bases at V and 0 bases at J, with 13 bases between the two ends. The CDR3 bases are TGCGCCAGCAGCGCCTTGAGTAGTGCGAACACCGGGGAGCTGTTTTTT. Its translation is CASSALSSANTGELFF. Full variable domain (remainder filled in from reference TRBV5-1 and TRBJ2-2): KAGVTQTPRYLIKTRGQQVTLSCSPISGHRSVSWYQQTPGQGLQFLFEYFSETQRNKGNFPGRFSGRQFSNSRSEMNVSTLELGDSALYLCASSALSSANTGELFFGEGSRLTVL.

The CDR3 spells CASSFTGGYQPQHF. CDR3 sequence (DNA): TGTGCCAGCAGTTTCACAGGGGGCTATCAGCCCCAGCATTTT. This chain connects TRBV28 to TRBJ1-5; 9 nucleotides match TRBD1. With 3 bases clipped from V and 5 bases from J, the junction kept 2 bases outside the gene matches. This CDR3 has 14 amino acids. Germline V gives CDR1 MDHEN, CDR2 SYDVKM.

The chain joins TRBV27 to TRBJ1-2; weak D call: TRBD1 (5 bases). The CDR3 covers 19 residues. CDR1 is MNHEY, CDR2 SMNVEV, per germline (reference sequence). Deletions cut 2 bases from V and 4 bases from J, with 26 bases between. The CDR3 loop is CASSLSVAVSGRPGYGYTF. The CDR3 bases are TGTGCCAGCAGTTTAAGCGTAGCGGTGTCGGGACGTCCGGGCTATGGCTACACCTTC.

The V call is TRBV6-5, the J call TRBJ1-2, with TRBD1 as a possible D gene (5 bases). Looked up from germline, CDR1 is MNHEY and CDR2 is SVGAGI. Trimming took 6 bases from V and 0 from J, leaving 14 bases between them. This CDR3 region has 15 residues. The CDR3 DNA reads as TGTGCCAGCAGCAGGGAATGGGTATCTAACTATGGCTACACCTTC. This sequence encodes CASSREWVSNYGYTF.

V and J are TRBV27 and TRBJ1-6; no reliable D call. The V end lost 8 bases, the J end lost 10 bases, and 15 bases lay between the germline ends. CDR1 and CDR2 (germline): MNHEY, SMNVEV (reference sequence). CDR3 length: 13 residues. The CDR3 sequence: CASRRKAESPLHF. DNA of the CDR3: TGTGCCAGCCGAAGGAAGGCGGAATCACCCCTCCACTTT.

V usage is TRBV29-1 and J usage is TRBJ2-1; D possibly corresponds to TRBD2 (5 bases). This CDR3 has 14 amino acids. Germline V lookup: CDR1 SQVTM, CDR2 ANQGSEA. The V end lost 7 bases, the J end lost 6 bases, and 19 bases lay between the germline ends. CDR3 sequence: CSARRELASNEQFF. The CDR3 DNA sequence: TGCAGCGCCCGAAGGGAGCTAGCTAGCAATGAGCAGTTCTTC.

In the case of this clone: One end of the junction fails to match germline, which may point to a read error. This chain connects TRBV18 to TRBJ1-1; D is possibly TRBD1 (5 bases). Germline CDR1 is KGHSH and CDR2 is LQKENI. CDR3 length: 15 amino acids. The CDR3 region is CASSPRGGSDTEAFF. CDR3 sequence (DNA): TGTGCCAGCTCGCCACGGGGCGGTTCCGACACTGAAGCTTTCTTT. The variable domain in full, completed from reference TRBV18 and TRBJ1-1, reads NAGVMQNPRHLVRRRGQEARLRCSPMKGHSHVYWYRQLPEEGLKFMVYLQKENIIDESGMPKERFSAEFPKEGPSILRIQQVVRGDSAAYFCASSPRGGSDTEAFFGQGTRLTVV.

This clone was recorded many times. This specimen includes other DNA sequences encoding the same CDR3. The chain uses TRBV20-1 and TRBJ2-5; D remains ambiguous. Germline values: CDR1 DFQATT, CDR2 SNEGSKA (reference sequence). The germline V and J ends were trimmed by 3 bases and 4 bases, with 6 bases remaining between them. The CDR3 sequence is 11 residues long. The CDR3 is CSASLAETQYF. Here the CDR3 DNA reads TGCAGTGCTAGTCTGGCAGAGACCCAGTACTTC.

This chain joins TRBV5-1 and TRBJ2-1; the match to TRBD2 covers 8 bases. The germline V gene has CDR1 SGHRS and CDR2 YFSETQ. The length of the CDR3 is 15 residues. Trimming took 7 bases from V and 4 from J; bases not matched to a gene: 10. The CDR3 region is CASDWTGGVYNEQFF. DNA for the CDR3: TGCGCCAGCGACTGGACGGGAGGGGTATACAATGAGCAGTTCTTC. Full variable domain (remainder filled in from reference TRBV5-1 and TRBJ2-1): KAGVTQTPRYLIKTRGQQVTLSCSPISGHRSVSWYQQTPGQGLQFLFEYFSETQRNKGNFPGRFSGRQFSNSRSEMNVSTLELGDSALYLCASDWTGGVYNEQFFGPGTRLTVL.

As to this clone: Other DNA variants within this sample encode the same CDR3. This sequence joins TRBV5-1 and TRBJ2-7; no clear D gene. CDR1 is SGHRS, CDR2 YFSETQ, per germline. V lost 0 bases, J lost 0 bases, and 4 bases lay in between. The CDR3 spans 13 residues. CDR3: CASSLEVSYEQYF. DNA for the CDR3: TGCGCCAGCAGCTTGGAGGTCTCCTACGAGCAGTACTTC.

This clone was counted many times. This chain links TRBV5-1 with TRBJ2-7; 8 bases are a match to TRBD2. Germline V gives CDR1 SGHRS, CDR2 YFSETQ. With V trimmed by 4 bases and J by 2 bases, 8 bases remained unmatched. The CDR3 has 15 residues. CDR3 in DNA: TGCGCCAGCAGCATCCAAGCGGGAGTCCCCTACGAGCAGTACTTC. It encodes CASSIQAGVPYEQYF.

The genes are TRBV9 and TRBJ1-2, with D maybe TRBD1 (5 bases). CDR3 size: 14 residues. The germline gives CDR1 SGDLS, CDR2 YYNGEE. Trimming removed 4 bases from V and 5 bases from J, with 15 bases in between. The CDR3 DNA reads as TGTGCCAGCAGCTCGGCACTGGGACGTTATGGCTACACCTTC. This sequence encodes CASSSALGRYGYTF.

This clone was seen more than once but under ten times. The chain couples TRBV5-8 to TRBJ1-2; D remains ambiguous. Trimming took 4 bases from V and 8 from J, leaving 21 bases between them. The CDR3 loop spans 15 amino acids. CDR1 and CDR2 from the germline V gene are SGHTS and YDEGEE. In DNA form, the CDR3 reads TGTGCCAGCAGCCCAGCCGGTACGGTGGTTGGAGGCTACACCTTC. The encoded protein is CASSPAGTVVGGYTF.

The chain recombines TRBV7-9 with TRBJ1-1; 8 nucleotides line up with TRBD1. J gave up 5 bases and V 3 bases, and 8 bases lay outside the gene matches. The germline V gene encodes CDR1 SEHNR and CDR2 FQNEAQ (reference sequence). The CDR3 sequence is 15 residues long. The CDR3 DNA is TGTGCCAGCAGCTTTACAACAGGGGGAAGTACTGAAGCTTTCTTT. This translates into CASSFTTGGSTEAFF.

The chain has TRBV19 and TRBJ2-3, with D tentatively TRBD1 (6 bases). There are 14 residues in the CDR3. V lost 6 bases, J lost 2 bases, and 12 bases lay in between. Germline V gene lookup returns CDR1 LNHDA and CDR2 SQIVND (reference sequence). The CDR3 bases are TGTGCCAGTAGGGTAGGGGGTATCACAGATACGCAGTATTTT. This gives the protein CASRVGGITDTQYF.

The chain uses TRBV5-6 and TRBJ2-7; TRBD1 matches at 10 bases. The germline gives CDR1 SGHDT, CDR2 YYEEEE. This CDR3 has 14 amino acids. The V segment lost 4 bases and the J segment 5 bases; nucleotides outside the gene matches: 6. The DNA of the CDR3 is TGTGCCAGCAGCCCCGGGGGGACAGGGGACGAGCAGTACTTC. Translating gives CASSPGGTGDEQYF.

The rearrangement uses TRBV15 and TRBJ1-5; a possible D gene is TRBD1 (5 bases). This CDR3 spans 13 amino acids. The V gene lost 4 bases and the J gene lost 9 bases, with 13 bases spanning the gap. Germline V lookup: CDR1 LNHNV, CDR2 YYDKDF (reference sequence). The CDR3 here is CATSTSRDRPQHF. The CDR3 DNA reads TGTGCCACCAGCACCTCCAGGGATCGGCCCCAGCATTTT.